Listed here are 29 T cell receptor beta chains from one sample, sequenced in a study of spatial heterogeneity in lung cancer. TCRdb reprocessed the 5' RACE reads with MiXCR, giving one entry per CDR3 protein. This table has approximately 40,000 distinct CDR3 sequences, roughly 6.5% appearing once. As for time point: sample taken at primary tumor resection. The source material was PBMCs, sampled at surgery. The receptor source for this set is a female donor with early-stage non-small cell lung cancer.

The gene calls are TRBV18 and TRBJ2-5, with D tentatively TRBD2 (6 bases). Germline V CDR1 and CDR2: KGHSH, LQKENI. V dropped 3 bases and J dropped 2 bases, with 16 bases sitting between them. The CDR3 extends over 16 amino acids. Written as DNA, the CDR3 is TGTGCCAGCTCACCCCGTCGTTCGGCGGGGCAAGAGACCCAGTACTTC. Amino acids: CASSPRRSAGQETQYF.

This clonotype was observed many times. The V and J genes are TRBV6-5 and TRBJ2-1, with 12 bases aligning to TRBD2. This CDR3 has 13 residues. The germline gives CDR1 MNHEY, CDR2 SVGAGI. Germline trimming cut 2 bases from V and 10 bases from J; bases unmatched to any gene: 0. CDR3 protein: CASSYTSGGEQFF. CDR3 nucleotide sequence: TGTGCCAGCAGTTACACTAGCGGGGGGGAGCAGTTCTTC.

The chain has TRBV5-1 and TRBJ1-4; D perhaps matches TRBD1 (5 bases). This CDR3 contains 14 residues. CDR1 is SGHRS and CDR2 is YFSETQ in the germline V gene. Between the trimmed V and J ends, which lost 0 bases and 8 bases, there was a span of 11 bases. CDR3 region: CASSLEGAREKLFF. The CDR3 nucleotides read TGCGCCAGCAGCTTGGAAGGGGCGCGGGAAAAACTGTTTTTT.

This clonotype was seen many times. V is TRBV28 and J is TRBJ1-6, with TRBD1 as a possible D gene (5 bases). Germline CDR1 reads MDHEN; CDR2 reads SYDVKM. Trimming took off 5 bases at V and 4 bases at J, with 12 bases between the two ends. The length of the CDR3 is 15 residues. The CDR3 DNA follows: TGTGCCAGCAGTACCCAGACAGTTTATAATTCACCCCTCCACTTT. Translation gives CASSTQTVYNSPLHF.

The J gene is TRBJ2-4, the V gene TRBV28, with D possibly TRBD2 on 5 matching bases. The CDR3 runs 15 residues. Trimming removed 2 bases at V and 1 base at J, with 9 bases between. The germline V gene has CDR1 MDHEN and CDR2 SYDVKM. CDR3 loop: CASSLIRRAKNIQYF. The CDR3 DNA reads TGTGCCAGCAGTTTAATTAGGAGGGCCAAAAACATTCAGTACTTC.

This clonotype was seen a handful of times. The rearrangement uses TRBV4-3 and TRBJ1-5, with 9 positions matching TRBD1. Germline trimming cut 0 bases from V and 5 bases from J; bases unmatched to any gene: 2. The CDR3 spans 15 residues. CDR1 and CDR2 (germline): LGHNA, YSLEER. CDR3 DNA sequence: TGCGCCAGCAGCCAAGATGGGACAGGGCATCAGCCCCAGCATTTT. Translated, it gives CASSQDGTGHQPQHF.

At least ten counts were recorded for this clonotype. This chain links TRBV7-9 with TRBJ2-1; 7 bases are a match to TRBD2. J lost 8 bases, V lost 3 bases, and 10 bases had no gene match. The germline gives CDR1 SEHNR, CDR2 FQNEAQ (reference sequence). The CDR3 has 15 amino acids. CDR3 sequence (DNA): TGTGCCAGCAGCTTGGGTGGGACTATAGCGGATGAGCAGTTCTTC. It translates to CASSLGGTIADEQFF.

The chain carries TRBV6-2 or TRBV6-3 and TRBJ2-1, with 8 bases aligning to TRBD2. CDR1 and CDR2 from the germline V gene are MNHEY and SVGEGT. The V and J ends lost 5 bases and 6 bases, in that order; junction bases with no gene match: 12. This CDR3 region has 16 residues. The CDR3 protein is CASSPLGTRVFNEQFF. As DNA, the CDR3 is TGTGCCAGCAGTCCCCTGGGGACTAGGGTATTCAATGAGCAGTTCTTC.

This clonotype has just a few counts. The rearrangement uses TRBV29-1 and TRBJ1-2, with unresolved D. This CDR3 contains 12 residues. Germline CDR1 and CDR2: SQVTM and ANQGSEA. The ends were cut back, 0 bases at V and 4 bases at J, with 6 bases in the middle. CDR3 amino acids: CSVEDLLYGYTF. CDR3 nucleotide sequence: TGCAGCGTTGAAGATCTACTCTATGGCTACACCTTC.

The chain uses TRBV20-1 and TRBJ2-1, with D unresolved. The germline V gene encodes CDR1 DFQATT and CDR2 SNEGSKA (reference sequence). Trimming cost V 2 bases and J 4 bases, with 3 bases left between them. This CDR3 region has 11 residues. The CDR3 region is CSARFYNEQFF. DNA for the CDR3: TGCAGTGCTAGATTTTACAATGAGCAGTTCTTC.

This clonotype came up many times. This chain joins TRBV28 and TRBJ2-7, with 9 bases that match TRBD2. The CDR3 loop spans 16 amino acids. The V segment lost 4 bases and the J segment 2 bases; nucleotides outside the gene matches: 9. The germline V gene has CDR1 MDHEN and CDR2 SYDVKM. CDR3 sequence reads: CASSSAGGGTPYEQYF. In DNA, the CDR3 is TGTGCCAGCAGTTCTGCGGGGGGGGGAACCCCCTACGAGCAGTACTTC.

This clonotype occurred many times. The chain links TRBV11-2 to TRBJ2-7; possible D gene TRBD1, 6 bases. The CDR3 is 13 amino acids. CDR1 and CDR2 (germline): SGHAT, FQNNGV. V lost 6 bases and J 3 bases, leaving 12 bases between the germline ends. CDR3 protein: CASSPRDIYEQYF. The CDR3 coding sequence is TGTGCCAGCAGTCCCCGGGACATCTACGAGCAGTACTTC. The full variable domain, completed using reference TRBV11-2 and TRBJ2-7, is EAGVAQSPRYKIIEKRQSVAFWCNPISGHATLYWYQQILGQGPKLLIQFQNNGVVDDSQLPKDRFSAERLKGVDSTLKIQPAKLEDSAVYLCASSPRDIYEQYFGPGTRLTVT.

Note on this clonotype: Since no conserved phenylalanine or tryptophan closes the CDR3, a read error is the likely cause. The gene calls are TRBV13 and TRBJ2-5; weak D call: TRBD1 (5 bases). Trimming took 3 bases from V and 3 from J, leaving 11 bases between them. CDR1 is PRHDT and CDR2 is FYEKMQ in the germline V gene (reference sequence). The CDR3 spans 14 residues. The CDR3 spells CASSLVGREETQYL. CDR3 in DNA: TGTGCCAGCAGCTTGGTTGGCAGGGAAGAGACCCAGTACCTC.

This clonotype appeared a few times. V and J are TRBV6-5 and TRBJ2-7; 8 positions match TRBD1. The germline V gene has CDR1 MNHEY and CDR2 SVGAGI. The CDR3 contains 14 residues. V was clipped by 2 bases and J by 4 bases; unmatched bases: 4. The CDR3 region is CASSYGQGLYEQYF. CDR3 bases: TGTGCCAGCAGTTACGGACAGGGTCTTTACGAGCAGTACTTC.

This clonotype was found many times. The J gene is TRBJ2-2, the V gene TRBV7-2, with D uncertain. CDR3 length: 13 amino acids. V lost 5 bases to trimming and J lost 4 bases, with 8 bases between them. Germline V gives CDR1 SGHTA, CDR2 FQGNSA. The CDR3, as DNA: TGTGCCAGCAGCCACCCAGGCACCGGGGAGCTGTTTTTT. Protein product: CASSHPGTGELFF.

This clonotype has only a few counts. In DNA, the CDR3 is TGCAGTGCTGGGGCCTCGACCGGGGAGCTGTTTTTT. Translation: CSAGASTGELFF. The chain has TRBV20-1 and TRBJ2-2, with D possibly matching TRBD1 (5 bases). Germline values: CDR1 DFQATT, CDR2 SNEGSKA (reference sequence). Trimming shortened V by 5 bases and J by 5 bases, and 9 bases separated the two germline ends. The CDR3 has 12 residues.

This clonotype was seen more than once but under ten times. V gene TRBV20-1 combines with J gene TRBJ2-1; D call uncertain. Trimming cost V 0 bases and J 4 bases, with 16 bases left between them. The CDR3 consists of 16 residues. CDR1 and CDR2 (germline): DFQATT, SNEGSKA (reference sequence). CDR3 protein: CSARDLSPRQYNEQFF. The CDR3 nucleotides are TGCAGTGCTAGAGACCTTAGCCCGAGGCAGTACAATGAGCAGTTCTTC.

The V gene is TRBV6-6, the J gene TRBJ1-2; D remains ambiguous. The CDR3 is made up of 13 amino acids. V was clipped by 3 bases and J by 0 bases, with 5 bases between them. Looked up from germline, CDR1 is MNHNY and CDR2 is SVGAGI (reference sequence). The CDR3 spells CASSYPSNYGYTF. In nucleotides, the CDR3 is TGTGCCAGCAGTTATCCCTCTAACTATGGCTACACCTTC.

There are many counts of this clonotype. The chain combines TRBV6-5 with TRBJ1-2; 9 positions agree with TRBD1. Germline lookup yields CDR1 MNHEY and CDR2 SVGAGI. The CDR3 consists of 16 residues. The V and J ends lost 0 bases and 6 bases, in that order; junction bases with no gene match: 8. The CDR3: CASSYSVTGGIDGYTF. The CDR3 DNA follows: TGTGCCAGCAGTTACTCCGTGACAGGGGGTATAGATGGCTACACCTTC.

At least ten counts were recorded for this clonotype. This sequence joins TRBV3-1 and TRBJ1-1; D is unclear. Trimming cost V 4 bases and J 0 bases, with 9 bases left between them. This CDR3 has 14 residues. CDR1 and CDR2 (germline): LGHDT, YNNKEL (reference sequence). CDR3 DNA sequence: TGTGCCAGCAGCCGAGAGATCATGAACACTGAAGCTTTCTTT. This codes for CASSREIMNTEAFF.

This clonotype was counted a few times. V is TRBV5-1 and J is TRBJ2-7; tentative D call: TRBD2 (5 bases). The V gene lost 0 bases and the J gene lost 5 bases, with 15 bases spanning the gap. Germline V gene sequence: CDR1 SGHRS, CDR2 YFSETQ. The CDR3 is 15 residues long. The CDR3 coding sequence is TGCGCCAGCAGCTTGGTCCTAGCAGGCGTCGACGAGCAGTACTTC. Translated, it gives CASSLVLAGVDEQYF. Full variable domain (remainder filled in from reference TRBV5-1 and TRBJ2-7): KAGVTQTPRYLIKTRGQQVTLSCSPISGHRSVSWYQQTPGQGLQFLFEYFSETQRNKGNFPGRFSGRQFSNSRSEMNVSTLELGDSALYLCASSLVLAGVDEQYFGPGTRLTVT.

This clonotype was detected many times. The genes are TRBV20-1 and TRBJ1-2; 8 bases line up with TRBD1. CDR3 length: 14 residues. Germline CDR1 is DFQATT and CDR2 is SNEGSKA (reference sequence). Unmatched junction bases numbered 9, after V lost 4 bases and J lost 5 bases. The CDR3 DNA sequence: TGCAGTGCTAAAGGCCCAGGGGGCCCTTATGGCTACACCTTC. Encoded protein: CSAKGPGGPYGYTF.

This clonotype was seen repeatedly, ten times or more. The V and J genes are TRBV2 and TRBJ2-1; D call uncertain. Germline V gene data show CDR1 as SNHLY and CDR2 as FYNNEI. The CDR3 spans 16 residues. V was pared by 7 bases and J by 4 bases, with 20 bases between. The CDR3 reads CASKARAQRPYNEQFF. In DNA form, the CDR3 reads TGTGCCAGCAAGGCCCGGGCCCAGCGCCCATACAATGAGCAGTTCTTC.

V is TRBV7-9 and J is TRBJ1-2, with 9 bases identical to TRBD1. The CDR3 runs 15 residues. Germline lookup yields CDR1 SEHNR and CDR2 FQNEAQ (reference sequence). V was clipped by 3 bases and J by 4 bases; unmatched bases: 6. In DNA, the CDR3 is TGTGCCAGCAGCTTGCGACAGGGGGAGACCTATGGCTACACCTTC. Translating gives CASSLRQGETYGYTF.

This clonotype was observed at least ten times. V gene TRBV5-1 combines with J gene TRBJ1-2; no clear D gene. CDR1 and CDR2 from the germline V gene are SGHRS and YFSETQ. The CDR3 consists of 13 residues. Trimming shortened V by 1 base and J by 2 bases, and 6 bases separated the two germline ends. CDR3 in DNA: TGCGCCAGCAGCTTGTCGGAGAACTATGGCTACACCTTC. Translating it yields CASSLSENYGYTF.

This clonotype has ten or more counts. The V call is TRBV5-1, the J call TRBJ1-1; the D gene is possibly TRBD1 (6 bases). CDR1 is SGHRS and CDR2 is YFSETQ in the germline V gene. The CDR3 runs to 13 residues. The V end was cut by 1 base, the J end by 8 bases, with 12 bases between. CDR3 loop: CASSLRQTGEAFF. CDR3 DNA: TGCGCCAGCAGCTTGCGCCAAACAGGGGAAGCTTTCTTT.

This clonotype has at least ten counts. This chain connects TRBV24-1 to TRBJ2-1, with TRBD2 as a possible D gene (6 bases). The length of the CDR3 is 17 residues. The V gene lost 4 bases and the J gene lost 1 base, with 16 bases spanning the gap. Germline loops: CDR1 KGHDR, CDR2 SFDVKD. CDR3 sequence: CATSEPLASGSYNEQFF. The CDR3 DNA reads as TGTGCCACCAGTGAACCGCTAGCGAGTGGATCCTACAATGAGCAGTTCTTC.

V and J are TRBV2 and TRBJ2-2; D may be TRBD1 (6 bases). This CDR3 region has 14 residues. Looked up from germline, CDR1 is SNHLY and CDR2 is FYNNEI. Between the trimmed V and J ends, which lost 7 bases and 2 bases, there was a span of 11 bases. CDR3 residues: CASKEQGNTGELFF. The CDR3 DNA is TGTGCCAGCAAGGAACAGGGAAACACCGGGGAGCTGTTTTTT.

The DNA for the CDR3 is TGCGCCAGCAGCTTGGCCTCCTTTAGCGAGGAGACCCAGTACTTC. Translating gives CASSLASFSEETQYF. The chain uses TRBV5-1 and TRBJ2-5; TRBD2 is a possible D gene (5 bases). Between the trimmed V and J ends, which lost 0 bases and 5 bases, there was a span of 14 bases. The CDR3 spans 15 residues. The germline V gene has CDR1 SGHRS and CDR2 YFSETQ.